These 17 T cell receptor beta chains originate from one sample sequenced in a study of cytomegalovirus exposure and HLA in healthy donors. The PCR ran on 60 Vbeta and 13 Jbeta primers. The protocol was immunoSEQ multiplex PCR, while the TCRdb copy is restricted to in-frame clones and leaves out a portion. The sample has more than 150,000 clones; roughly 87% are singletons. Sequenced material: PBMCs. These receptors all come from a girl less than two years old in good health and CMV-seronegative.

The chain is built from TRBV4-2 and TRBJ1-2; D is unresolved. The ends were cut back, 0 bases at V and 1 base at J, with 3 bases in the middle. Germline V gene sequence: CDR1 LGHNA, CDR2 YNFKEQ. The CDR3 is 13 amino acids. CDR3 loop: CASSQELNYGYTF. For the CDR3, the DNA is TGTGCCAGCAGCCAAGAACTTAACTATGGCTACACCTTC.

This chain joins TRBV19 and TRBJ2-7; 10 bases are a match to TRBD2. Germline CDR1 LNHDA, CDR2 SQIVND (reference sequence). The length of the CDR3 is 14 residues. The junction had 7 bases not matched to a gene; V was cut back by 6 bases and J by 5 bases. CDR3 sequence reads: CASRALAGRNEQYF. For the CDR3, the DNA is TGTGCCAGTAGGGCACTAGCGGGGCGCAACGAGCAGTACTTC.

This chain joins TRBV29-1 and TRBJ2-1; 7 positions match TRBD1. The CDR3 sequence is 14 residues long. Losses at the gene ends were 4 bases for V and 4 bases for J; bases not matched to a gene: 7. In germline, CDR1 is SQVTM, CDR2 ANQGSEA. The CDR3 sequence: CSVVFGTAYNEQFF. The CDR3 coding sequence is TGCAGCGTTGTATTTGGGACAGCGTACAATGAGCAGTTCTTC.

The chain carries TRBV19 and TRBJ2-7, with D possibly matching TRBD2 (6 bases). The CDR3 runs to 15 residues. V lost 2 bases and J lost 2, with 13 bases in between. CDR1 is LNHDA, CDR2 SQIVND, per germline (reference sequence). The CDR3 spells CASSISGTRAYEQYF. Written as DNA, the CDR3 is TGTGCCAGTAGTATATCCGGGACTCGAGCCTACGAGCAGTACTTC.

The rearrangement joins TRBV7-2 to TRBJ2-7; 8 bases line up with TRBD2. Germline V gives CDR1 SGHTA, CDR2 FQGNSA. The CDR3 has 14 amino acids. V lost 2 bases and J lost 3; bases outside the gene matches: 3. The CDR3 protein is CASSLSGTSYEQYF. DNA for the CDR3: TGTGCCAGCAGCTTATCCGGGACTAGCTACGAGCAGTACTTC.

The chain carries TRBV5-1 and TRBJ2-1; 9 positions match TRBD2. Looked up from germline, CDR1 is SGHRS and CDR2 is YFSETQ. J was trimmed by 5 bases and V by 3 bases; bases with no gene match: 9. The length of the CDR3 is 16 residues. CDR3 bases: TGCGCCAGCAGCTCCCCCGCGGGACTAGCTAACAATGAGCAGTTCTTC. It is translated as CASSSPAGLANNEQFF. Together with reference TRBV5-1 and TRBJ2-1, the CDR3 gives the full variable domain: KAGVTQTPRYLIKTRGQQVTLSCSPISGHRSVSWYQQTPGQGLQFLFEYFSETQRNKGNFPGRFSGRQFSNSRSEMNVSTLELGDSALYLCASSSPAGLANNEQFFGPGTRLTVL.

The chain uses TRBV30 and TRBJ1-1; maybe TRBD1 (6 bases). Germline V gives CDR1 GTSNPN, CDR2 SVGIG (reference sequence). This CDR3 has 11 amino acids. The V end was cut by 5 bases, the J end by 9 bases, with 13 bases between. The DNA of the CDR3 is TGTGCCTGGGGGGGCCCTCATAAAGCTTTCTTT. Its translation: CAWGGPHKAFF. Full variable domain (rest looked up from reference TRBV30 and TRBJ1-1): SQTIHQWPATLVQPVGSPLSLECTVEGTSNPNLYWYRQAAGRGLQLLFYSVGIGQISSEVPQNLSASRPQDRQFILSSKKLLLSDSGFYLCAWGGPHKAFFGQGTRLTVV.

CDR3 sequence reads: CASSKAGEGFSIGFYGYTF. Here the CDR3 DNA reads TGTGCCAGCAGCAAAGCGGGGGAGGGGTTCTCGATTGGGTTCTATGGCTACACCTTC. The chain recombines TRBV21-1 with TRBJ1-2. TRBV21-1 is an annotated pseudogene. This CDR3 is 19 amino acids long.

This CDR3 is CASGIRGSSNQPQHF. The CDR3 DNA follows: TGTGCCAGCGGAATCAGGGGGTCGAGCAATCAGCCCCAGCATTTT. This chain connects TRBV27 to TRBJ1-5, with TRBD1 identical over 7 bases. The germline V gene encodes CDR1 MNHEY and CDR2 SMNVEV (reference sequence). V shed 8 bases, J shed 1 base, and the junction held 8 bases outside the gene matches. The length of the CDR3 is 15 residues.

J is TRBJ2-7 and V is TRBV30, with D possibly matching TRBD1 (6 bases). V was cut by 7 bases and J by 1 base, with 11 bases left in between. Germline V gene data show CDR1 as GTSNPN and CDR2 as SVGIG (reference sequence). The CDR3 totals 12 residues. CDR3 coding DNA: TGTGCCTTGGAGGACAGTTCCTACGAGCAGTACTTC. The encoded protein is CALEDSSYEQYF.

This clone was seen just once. This rearrangement joins TRBV5-4 to TRBJ1-1; D might be TRBD1 (5 bases). CDR3 size: 13 residues. CDR1 and CDR2 (germline): SGHNT, YYREEE (reference sequence). Between the trimmed V and J ends, which lost 0 bases and 4 bases, there was a span of 7 bases. The CDR3 is CASSLGQSTEAFF. The CDR3 DNA is TGTGCCAGCAGCTTGGGACAGTCCACTGAAGCTTTCTTT.

This rearrangement joins TRBV10-3 to TRBJ2-3; D possibly corresponds to TRBD2 (6 bases). The V end was cut by 4 bases, the J end by 1 base, with 6 bases between. The germline V gene has CDR1 ENHRY and CDR2 SYGVKD. The CDR3 contains 13 residues. The CDR3 nucleotides read TGTGCCATCAGTGGACTAGGCACAGATACGCAGTATTTT. Amino acid sequence: CAISGLGTDTQYF.

The V gene is TRBV19, the J gene TRBJ1-1; D unclear. The CDR3 length is 16 residues. Looked up from germline, CDR1 is LNHDA and CDR2 is SQIVND (reference sequence). The V end lost 1 base, the J end lost 1 base, and 13 bases lay between the germline ends. The CDR3 nucleotides are TGTGCCAGTAGTATAGTTAGTGTCGGCGGGAACACTGAAGCTTTCTTT. Residues: CASSIVSVGGNTEAFF.

The J gene is TRBJ1-6, the V gene TRBV30, with 7 bases that match TRBD1. V trimming: 8 bases; J trimming: 5 bases; junction bases outside the gene matches: 9. CDR3 length: 14 residues. The germline V gene encodes CDR1 GTSNPN and CDR2 SVGIG (reference sequence). CDR3 loop: CAANRGRDNSPLHF. The CDR3, as DNA: TGTGCCGCCAACAGGGGTAGGGATAATTCACCCCTCCACTTT.

The rearrangement uses TRBV2 and TRBJ2-5, with TRBD2 identical over 7 bases. The CDR3 has 15 amino acids. The V and J ends lost 3 bases and 2 bases, in that order; junction bases with no gene match: 6. CDR1 SNHLY and CDR2 FYNNEI come from the germline V gene. The CDR3 DNA reads TGTGCCAGCAGTGAGTTAGCCGGGGGGCAAGAGACCCAGTACTTC. It encodes CASSELAGGQETQYF.

Written as DNA, the CDR3 is TGTGCCAGCAGTGAAGGTCGGGAGGGCCCGGAGACCCAGTACTTC. The encoded protein is CASSEGREGPETQYF. The chain has TRBV2 and TRBJ2-5; 8 bases agree with TRBD2. Germline lookup yields CDR1 SNHLY and CDR2 FYNNEI. V was clipped by 1 base and J by 5 bases; unmatched bases: 6. There are 15 residues in the CDR3.

The chain recombines TRBV4-1 with TRBJ2-7; TRBD2 matches 12 bases. The V gene's germline CDR1 is MGHRA and CDR2 YSYEKL. The CDR3 sequence is 15 residues long. With 6 bases clipped from V and 2 bases from J, the junction kept 5 bases outside the gene matches. CDR3 DNA: TGCGCCAGCAGTCGACTAGCGGGGGAGGCCTACGAGCAGTACTTC. Protein: CASSRLAGEAYEQYF.